The 11 T cell receptor beta chains given below trace back to one sample, sequenced in a study of T cell responses to AZD1222 COVID-19 vaccine. Profiled with immunoSEQ multiplex PCR; TCRdb holds only in-frame clones, not every one. Of 95,000 to 100,000 clones in the sample, around 87% are singletons; the top ten hold 9.5% to 13%. The sequenced sample was peripheral blood, obtained 28 days after the second AZD1222 dose. These receptors all come from an adult who received the AZD1222 COVID-19 vaccine.

V gene TRBV19 combines with J gene TRBJ2-7; D is uncertain. CDR1 is LNHDA, CDR2 SQIVND, per germline (reference sequence). Between the trimmed V and J ends, which lost 5 bases and 6 bases, there was a span of 11 bases. CDR3 length equals 12 residues. CDR3 region: CASSQPGGEQYF. The DNA of the CDR3 is TGTGCCAGTAGTCAACCGGGCGGCGAGCAGTACTTC. Full variable domain (remainder filled in from reference TRBV19 and TRBJ2-7): DGGITQSPKYLFRKEGQNVTLSCEQNLNHDAMYWYRQDPGQGLRLIYYSQIVNDFQKGDIAEGYSVSREKKESFPLTVTSAQKNPTAFYLCASSQPGGEQYFGPGTRLTVT.

The chain links TRBV27 to TRBJ1-5, with D unresolved. The CDR3 totals 15 residues. Trimming took 2 bases from V and 2 from J, leaving 10 bases between them. CDR1 and CDR2 from the germline V gene are MNHEY and SMNVEV (reference sequence). The CDR3 spells CASSLGGMGNQPQHF. The DNA of the CDR3 is TGTGCCAGCAGTTTAGGAGGAATGGGCAATCAGCCCCAGCATTTT.

This clone is a singleton in its sample. V is TRBV7-8 and J is TRBJ2-5; D remains ambiguous. CDR1 SGHVS and CDR2 FQNEAQ come from the germline V gene. The CDR3 is made up of 13 amino acids. V dropped 1 base and J dropped 3 bases, with 6 bases sitting between them. The CDR3 sequence: CASSLVGKETQYF. The CDR3 nucleotides read TGTGCCAGCAGCTTAGTAGGGAAAGAGACCCAGTACTTC.

The chain has TRBV7-2 and TRBJ2-7; 9 bases line up with TRBD2. The CDR3 has 17 residues. V was pared by 5 bases and J by 0 bases, with 11 bases of the junction left unmatched. From germline, CDR1 is SGHTA and CDR2 FQGNSA. The CDR3 loop reads CASSPKPGREGSYEQYF. DNA of the CDR3: TGTGCCAGCAGCCCAAAACCGGGGCGGGAGGGCTCCTACGAGCAGTACTTC.

The chain joins TRBV27 to TRBJ2-7; no firm D call. CDR1 and CDR2 (germline): MNHEY, SMNVEV (reference sequence). V lost 2 bases to trimming and J lost 3 bases, with 11 bases between them. CDR3 length: 14 residues. CDR3: CASSLGSLNYEQYF. In DNA, the CDR3 is TGTGCCAGCAGTTTAGGGTCCCTTAACTACGAGCAGTACTTC.

The chain carries TRBV27 and TRBJ2-1, with D perhaps TRBD1 or TRBD2 (5 bases each). Looked up from germline, CDR1 is MNHEY and CDR2 is SMNVEV (reference sequence). V was trimmed by 5 bases and J by 0 bases, leaving 14 bases between them. CDR3 length: 16 amino acids. As DNA, the CDR3 is TGTGCCAGCAGTGACGGGGACGGCACCTCCTACAATGAGCAGTTCTTC. This sequence encodes CASSDGDGTSYNEQFF.

CDR3 region: CASAQGPGTGELFF. The CDR3 region has the DNA TGTGCCAGTGCACAGGGGCCAGGCACCGGGGAGCTGTTTTTT. The J gene is TRBJ2-2, the V gene TRBV19; 7 bases map to TRBD1. Germline CDR1 and CDR2: LNHDA and SQIVND (reference sequence). The trim removed 8 bases at V and 4 bases at J, leaving 7 bases unmatched. There are 14 residues in the CDR3.

This clone was found once. The V call is TRBV2, the J call TRBJ1-2; TRBD1 matches 8 bases. Germline values: CDR1 SNHLY, CDR2 FYNNEI. The CDR3 sequence is 13 residues long. V gave up 1 base and J gave up 8 bases; unmatched junction bases: 3. The CDR3 bases are TGTGCCAGCAGTGAAGAACAGGGGGTAGGCTACACCTTC. This codes for CASSEEQGVGYTF. Full variable domain (rest looked up from reference TRBV2 and TRBJ1-2): EPEVTQTPSHQVTQMGQEVILRCVPISNHLYFYWYRQILGQKVEFLVSFYNNEISEKSEIFDDQFSVERPDGSNFTLKIRSTKLEDSAMYFCASSEEQGVGYTFGSGTRLTVV.

This clone has more than one count but fewer than ten. The rearrangement links TRBV7-2 to TRBJ2-5, with TRBD2 matching 12 bases. Germline V gene sequence: CDR1 SGHTA, CDR2 FQGNSA. Losses at the gene ends were 0 bases for V and 2 bases for J; bases not matched to a gene: 10. This CDR3 comprises 19 residues. This chain's CDR3 is CASSLAPLSSGGDQETQYF. The DNA for the CDR3 is TGTGCCAGCAGCTTAGCCCCACTGTCTAGCGGGGGGGATCAAGAGACCCAGTACTTC.

The chain is built from TRBV30 and TRBJ2-3; maybe TRBD2 (6 bases). Germline-derived CDR1 and CDR2 are GTSNPN and SVGIG (reference sequence). The V gene lost 3 bases and the J gene lost 6 bases, with 19 bases spanning the gap. The CDR3 sequence is 15 residues long. The CDR3 sequence: CAWSSERAWGDTQYF. The CDR3 DNA is TGTGCCTGGAGCTCAGAGCGGGCCTGGGGGGATACGCAGTATTTT. The entire variable domain, with the rest obtained from reference TRBV30 and TRBJ2-3, is as follows: SQTIHQWPATLVQPVGSPLSLECTVEGTSNPNLYWYRQAAGRGLQLLFYSVGIGQISSEVPQNLSASRPQDRQFILSSKKLLLSDSGFYLCAWSSERAWGDTQYFGPGTRLTVL.

This chain connects TRBV15 to TRBJ1-2; no firm D call. Trimming cost V 0 bases and J 5 bases, with 13 bases left between them. The CDR3 consists of 15 residues. CDR1 is LNHNV and CDR2 is YYDKDF in the germline V gene (reference sequence). In DNA, the CDR3 is TGTGCCACCAGCAGAGACATGGGTGCGGGGTATGGCTACACCTTC. This sequence encodes CATSRDMGAGYGYTF.